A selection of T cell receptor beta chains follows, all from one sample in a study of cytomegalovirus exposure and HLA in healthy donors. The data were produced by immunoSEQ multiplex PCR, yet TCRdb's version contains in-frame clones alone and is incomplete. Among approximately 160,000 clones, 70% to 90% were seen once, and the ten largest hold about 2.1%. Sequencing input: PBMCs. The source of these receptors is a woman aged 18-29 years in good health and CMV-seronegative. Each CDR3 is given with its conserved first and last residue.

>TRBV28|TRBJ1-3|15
CASSFAGSSGNTIYF
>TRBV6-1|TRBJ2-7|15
CASSGLTGVPYEQYF
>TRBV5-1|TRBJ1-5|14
CAGSPGTGGQPQHF
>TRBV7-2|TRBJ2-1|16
CASSLAAGGTYNEQFF
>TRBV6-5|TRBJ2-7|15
CASTPPGLGPYEQYF
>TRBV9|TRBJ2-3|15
CASSVEASGVDTQYF
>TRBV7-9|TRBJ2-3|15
CASSPGQAGTDTQYF
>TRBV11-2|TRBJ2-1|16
CASSLYAGVDYNEQFF
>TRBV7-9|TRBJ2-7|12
CSSSPRDYEQYF
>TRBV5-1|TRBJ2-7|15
CASSLRRGPSYEQYF
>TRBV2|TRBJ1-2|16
CASTQGTGANTYGYTF
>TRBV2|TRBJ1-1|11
CASSRGTEAFF
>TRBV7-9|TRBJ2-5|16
CASSRGGGTGGETQYF